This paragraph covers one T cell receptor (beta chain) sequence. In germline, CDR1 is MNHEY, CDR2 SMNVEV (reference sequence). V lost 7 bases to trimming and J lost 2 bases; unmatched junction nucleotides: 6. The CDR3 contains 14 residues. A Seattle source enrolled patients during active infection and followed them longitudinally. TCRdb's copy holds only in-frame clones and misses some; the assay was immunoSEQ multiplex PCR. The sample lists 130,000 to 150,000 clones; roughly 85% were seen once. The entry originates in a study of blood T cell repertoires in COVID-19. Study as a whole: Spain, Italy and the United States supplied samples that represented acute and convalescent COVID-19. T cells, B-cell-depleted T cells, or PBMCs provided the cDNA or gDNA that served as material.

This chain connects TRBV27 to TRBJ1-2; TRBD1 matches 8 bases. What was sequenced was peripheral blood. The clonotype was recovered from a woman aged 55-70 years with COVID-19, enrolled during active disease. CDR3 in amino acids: CASTTGQGNYGYTF. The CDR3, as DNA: TGTGCCAGCACCACCGGACAGGGCAACTATGGCTACACCTTC.